This T cell receptor (beta chain) was captured by sequencing in a study of blood T cell repertoires in COVID-19. CDR1 and CDR2 from the germline V gene are SGHTA and FQGNSA. The V and J ends lost 6 bases and 2 bases, in that order; junction bases with no gene match: 12. CDR3 length equals 16 residues. Sequencing used immunoSEQ multiplex PCR; TCRdb keeps in-frame clones, though not all of them. Of about 400,000 clones in the sample, 89% were seen once. The chain links TRBV7-2 to TRBJ2-5; 7 bases are a match to TRBD2. Input material: peripheral blood. The sequence came from a man aged 35 to 55 with acute or convalescent COVID-19. CDR3 loop: CASRDVAGRLQETQYF. As DNA, the CDR3 is TGTGCCAGCAGAGACGTAGCGGGCCGGCTTCAAGAGACCCAGTACTTC. Supplemented by reference TRBV7-2 and TRBJ2-5, the full variable domain reads GAGVSQSPSNKVTEKGKDVELRCDPISGHTALYWYRQSLGQGLEFLIYFQGNSAPDKSGLPSDRFSAERTGGSVSTLTIQRTQQEDSAVYLCASRDVAGRLQETQYFGPGTRLLVL.